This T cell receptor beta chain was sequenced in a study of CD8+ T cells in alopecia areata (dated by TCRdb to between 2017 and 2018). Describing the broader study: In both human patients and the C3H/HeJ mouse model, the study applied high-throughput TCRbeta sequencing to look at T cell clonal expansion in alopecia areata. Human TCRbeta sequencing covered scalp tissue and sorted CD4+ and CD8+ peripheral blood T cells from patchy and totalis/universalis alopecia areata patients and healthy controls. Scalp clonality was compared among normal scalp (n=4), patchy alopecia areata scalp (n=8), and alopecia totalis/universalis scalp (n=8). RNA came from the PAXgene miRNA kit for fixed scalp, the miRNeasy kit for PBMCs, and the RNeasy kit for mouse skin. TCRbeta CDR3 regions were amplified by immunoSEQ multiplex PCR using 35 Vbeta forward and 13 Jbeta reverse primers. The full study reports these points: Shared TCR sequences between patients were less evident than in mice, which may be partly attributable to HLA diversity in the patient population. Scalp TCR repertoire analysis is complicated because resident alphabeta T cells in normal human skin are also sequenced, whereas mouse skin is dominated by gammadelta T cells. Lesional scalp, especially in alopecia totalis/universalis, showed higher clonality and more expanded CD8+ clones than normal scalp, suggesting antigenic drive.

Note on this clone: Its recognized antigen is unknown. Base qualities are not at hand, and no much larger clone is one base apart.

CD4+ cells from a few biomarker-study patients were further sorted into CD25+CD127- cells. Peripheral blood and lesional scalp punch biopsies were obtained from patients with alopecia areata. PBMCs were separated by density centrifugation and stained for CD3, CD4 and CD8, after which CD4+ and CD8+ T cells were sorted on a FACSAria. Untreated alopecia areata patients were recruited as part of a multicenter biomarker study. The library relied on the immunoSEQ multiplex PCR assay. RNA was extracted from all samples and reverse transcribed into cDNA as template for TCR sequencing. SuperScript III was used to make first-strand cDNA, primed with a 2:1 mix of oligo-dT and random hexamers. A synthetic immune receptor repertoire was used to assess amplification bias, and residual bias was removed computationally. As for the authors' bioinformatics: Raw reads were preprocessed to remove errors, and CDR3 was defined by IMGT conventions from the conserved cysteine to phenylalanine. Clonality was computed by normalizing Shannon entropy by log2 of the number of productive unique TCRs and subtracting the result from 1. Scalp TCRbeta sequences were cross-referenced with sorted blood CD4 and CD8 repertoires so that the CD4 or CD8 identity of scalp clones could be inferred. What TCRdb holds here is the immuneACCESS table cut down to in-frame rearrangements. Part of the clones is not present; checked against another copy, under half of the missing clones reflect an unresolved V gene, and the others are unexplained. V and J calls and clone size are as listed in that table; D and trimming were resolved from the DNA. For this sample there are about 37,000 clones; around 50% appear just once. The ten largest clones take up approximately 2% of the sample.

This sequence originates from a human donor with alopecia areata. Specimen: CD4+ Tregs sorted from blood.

The CDR3 region has the sequence CASSQDYFIHGRINYGYTF. The DNA sequence follows: TGCGCCAGCAGCCAAGATTATTTTATTCATGGACGAATTAACTATGGCTACACCTTC. This receptor chain uses TRBV4-3 and TRBJ1-2, with the D gene uncertain. V lost 0 bases and J lost 1 base; the stretch between them is 21 bases long. Taken from cysteine to phenylalanine, the CDR3 has 19 residues. Only the CDR3 region is kept as DNA, spanning 57 bases read in frame from base 1. Reading the germline V gene gives CDR1 LGHNA and CDR2 YSLEER.